This entry lists 18 T cell receptor beta chains sequenced from one sample in a study of low-dose radiotherapy and immunotherapy resistance in tumors. cDNA synthesis used a TRAV/TRBV-specific primer set for both chains. Using a constant-region primer together with a V-primer adapter, TCRs were subjected to 20 PCR cycles of amplification. One entry per CDR3 protein, called by TCRdb with MiXCR from the reads. In the table there are some 71,000 distinct CDR3 sequences, 30% to 40% of which are singletons. Time point: before trial treatment. The sample in question was PBMCs, obtained before treatment. Receptors were obtained from a female donor with ovarian cancer.

CDR3 sequence: CASTASTGGGPRPIQYF. The CDR3 DNA sequence: TGTGCCAGTACCGCATCGACAGGGGGCGGTCCCCGGCCCATTCAGTACTTC. The gene calls are TRBV19 and TRBJ2-4, with 10 bases lining up with TRBD1. Germline loops: CDR1 LNHDA, CDR2 SQIVND (reference sequence). This CDR3 is 17 amino acids long. Trimming cost V 7 bases and J 9 bases; bases outside gene matches: 18.

In this sample, this clonotype turned up a few times. It is unclear where the CDR3 begins or ends on the DNA, so no DNA is shown, and the CDR3 is as TCRdb lists it. The rearrangement uses TRBV6-2 or TRBV6-3 and TRBJ2-2. CDR1 MNHEY and CDR2 SVGEGT come from the germline V gene. The CDR3 spans 15 residues, counting both ends. This CDR3 is CASSYTADTGELFFF.

This clonotype was counted at least ten times. V is TRBV12-5 and J is TRBJ2-1; 7 bases align to TRBD1. Looked up from germline, CDR1 is LGHNT and CDR2 is FRNRAP. The J segment lost 1 base and the V segment lost 7 bases, leaving 7 bases of the junction unmatched. The CDR3 runs 15 residues. CDR3 sequence reads: CASAPQGPSYNEQFF. The DNA for the CDR3 is TGTGCTAGTGCCCCACAGGGGCCGTCCTACAATGAGCAGTTCTTC.

This clonotype showed up many times. The rearrangement uses TRBV29-1 and TRBJ1-1; possible D gene TRBD1, 6 bases. CDR1 and CDR2 from the germline V gene are SQVTM and ANQGSEA. The length of the CDR3 is 11 residues. V was shortened by 6 bases and J by 8 bases, with 13 bases between the two germline ends. The CDR3 DNA reads TGCAGCGTCGGGACATCCGGGGAAGCTTTCTTT. Translating it yields CSVGTSGEAFF.

The chain has TRBV12-3 or TRBV12-4 and TRBJ1-1; D call uncertain. The CDR3 is made up of 13 amino acids. Trimming cost V 6 bases and J 2 bases, with 10 bases left between them. CDR3 in amino acids: CASRGSLNTEAFF. Here the CDR3 DNA reads TGTGCCAGCAGGGGGTCTTTAAACACTGAAGCTTTCTTT.

On this clonotype itself: Compared with germline, one end of the junction differs, possibly owing to a read error. The V and J genes are TRBV6-2 or TRBV6-3 and TRBJ1-5; possible D gene TRBD1, 5 bases. This CDR3 has 14 residues. Looked up from germline, CDR1 is MNHEY and CDR2 is SVGEGT. CDR3 nucleotide sequence: TGTGCCTCGAACGGGGGAAGGGCAGGGCAGCCCCCGCATTTT. Translating it yields CASNGGRAGQPPHF.

This clonotype occurred once. The rearrangement uses TRBV28 and TRBJ2-5, with D unclear. The germline gives CDR1 MDHEN, CDR2 SYDVKM. The V and J ends lost 6 bases and 4 bases respectively, with 12 bases between them. The CDR3 sequence is 13 residues long. As DNA, the CDR3 is TGTGCCAGCAGCCCCCCGGCCTTAGAGACCCAGTACTTC. This sequence encodes CASSPPALETQYF.

This chain joins TRBV29-1 and TRBJ1-1; D possibly corresponds to TRBD1 (5 bases). The V end lost 6 bases, the J end lost 5 bases, and 16 bases lay between the germline ends. Germline V gene data show CDR1 as SQVTM and CDR2 as ANQGSEA. CDR3 length: 13 residues. This CDR3 reads CSVQRGGRTEAFF. CDR3 DNA: TGCAGCGTCCAGCGGGGGGGAAGGACTGAAGCTTTCTTT.

A note on this clonotype: This CDR3 is missing its conserved last phenylalanine or tryptophan, likely due to a read error. The V gene is TRBV6-2 or TRBV6-3, the J gene TRBJ1-2, with D tentatively TRBD1 (6 bases). CDR3 length equals 15 residues. Germline-derived CDR1 and CDR2 are MNHEY and SVGEGT. With 7 bases removed from V and 0 bases from J, the gap between germline ends came to 15 bases. CDR3 nucleotides: TGTGCCAGCAATTCCAGGACAGTAGCTAACTATGGCTACACCTCC. The encoded protein is CASNSRTVANYGYTS.

This clonotype was recorded at least ten times. V and J are TRBV4-3 and TRBJ1-3; maybe TRBD1 (6 bases). Germline V CDR1 and CDR2: LGHNA, YSLEER. Trimming pared 0 bases from V and 0 bases from J, leaving 21 bases between. The CDR3 has 20 residues. This CDR3 reads CASSQDGQGSDTYSGNTIYF. CDR3 DNA: TGCGCCAGCAGCCAAGACGGTCAGGGGTCCGACACATACTCTGGAAACACCATATATTTT.

In its sample, this clonotype was seen many times. The rearrangement joins TRBV6-5 to TRBJ2-1; 9 positions agree with TRBD2. The CDR3 length is 16 residues. The germline V gene has CDR1 MNHEY and CDR2 SVGAGI. Trimming took 7 bases from V and 0 from J; bases not matched to a gene: 7. Here the CDR3 DNA reads TGTGCCAGCACCCGTAGCGGGGGCCGCTCCTACAATGAGCAGTTCTTC. Residues: CASTRSGGRSYNEQFF.

This clonotype was detected ten times or more. An end of the junction differs from the germline gene, which may be a read error. The chain recombines TRBV4-1 with TRBJ2-3, with D perhaps TRBD1 (6 bases). CDR3 length: 17 amino acids. CDR1 is MGHRA and CDR2 is YSYEKL in the germline V gene. The CDR3 loop reads CASSHGAGTKGTDTQYF. CDR3 nucleotide sequence: TGTGCCAGCAGCCATGGGGCCGGGACAAAGGGCACAGATACGCAGTATTTT.

The V gene is TRBV5-1, the J gene TRBJ1-2; 7 bases are a match to TRBD1. CDR3 length: 16 amino acids. Trimming took 2 bases from V and 6 from J; bases not matched to a gene: 13. The germline V gene encodes CDR1 SGHRS and CDR2 YFSETQ. Written as DNA, the CDR3 is TGCGCCAGCAGCTTCCCTAGGGGGCAGGGAAGGCATGGCTACACCTTC. Protein: CASSFPRGQGRHGYTF.

This clonotype appeared a single time. The chain recombines TRBV11-2 with TRBJ2-7; D not certain. This CDR3 is built from 14 residues. CDR1 and CDR2 (germline): SGHAT, FQNNGV. Trimming took off 5 bases at V and 3 bases at J, with 14 bases between the two ends. The CDR3 region has the DNA TGTGCCAGCAGCCCAGAGAGAGTGGGCTACGAGCAGTACTTC. Translating gives CASSPERVGYEQYF.

This clonotype was seen a few times. The J gene is TRBJ1-5, the V gene TRBV12-5, with a possible D match to TRBD1 (5 bases). The CDR3 totals 15 residues. Deletions cut 2 bases from V and 0 bases from J, with 8 bases between. Germline V gene sequence: CDR1 LGHNT, CDR2 FRNRAP. The CDR3 is CASGLQGYSNQPQHF. CDR3 DNA sequence: TGTGCTAGTGGTTTGCAGGGCTATAGCAATCAGCCCCAGCATTTT.

This clonotype came up many times. The chain has TRBV19 and TRBJ1-1; D might be TRBD1 (6 bases). The germline V gene has CDR1 LNHDA and CDR2 SQIVND (reference sequence). The CDR3 extends over 13 amino acids. V was pared by 2 bases and J by 7 bases, with 11 bases between. The chain's CDR3 is CASSITTGYEAFF. The CDR3 DNA is TGTGCCAGTAGTATAACAACAGGGTATGAAGCTTTCTTT.

This sequence joins TRBV7-2 and TRBJ2-5; D not certain. V lost 1 base to trimming and J lost 6 bases, with 9 bases between them. Germline lookup yields CDR1 SGHTA and CDR2 FQGNSA. The CDR3 spans 13 residues. The CDR3 loop reads CASSLDMVQTQYF. Written as DNA, the CDR3 is TGTGCCAGCAGCTTAGATATGGTCCAGACCCAGTACTTC.

This clonotype was observed many times. The DNA of the CDR3 is TGTGCCAGCAGTAGCGGTTCTAGCGGGGGGGCCCCCTACAATGAGCAGTTCTTC. Translated, it gives CASSSGSSGGAPYNEQFF. This chain connects TRBV28 to TRBJ2-1, with TRBD2 identical over 12 bases. Germline V lookup: CDR1 MDHEN, CDR2 SYDVKM. Germline trimming cut 5 bases from V and 2 bases from J; bases unmatched to any gene: 10. The CDR3 has 18 residues.